One and the same sample provided the 10 T cell receptor beta chains below, sequenced in a study of tumor-infiltrating lymphocytes in primary liver carcinoma. Unsorted whole blood served as the source of blood RNA, and germline DNA was extracted as well. From 500 to 600 ng of total RNA, TCR beta-specific cDNA was reverse-transcribed using a constant-region primer. It was through three nested multiplex PCR rounds of slightly modified ARM-PCR that TCR beta libraries arose. Two initial PCR rounds of around 9 cycles each paired TRBV1-TRBV30 forward primers with a C-beta reverse primer. TCRdb called the multiplex PCR reads again in MiXCR, with one record for every CDR3 protein. The sample has some 190,000 distinct CDR3 sequences; roughly three fifths are singletons. The sample comprised peripheral blood. These receptor sequences come from a man aged 40-50 years with primary liver carcinoma and hepatitis B virus infection.

The rearrangement joins TRBV12-3 or TRBV12-4 to TRBJ2-2; 9 bases match TRBD1. There are 14 residues in the CDR3. V shed 3 bases and J 8 bases; nucleotides not matched to a gene: 4. The CDR3 region is CASSLDRGMGELFF. The CDR3 DNA is TGTGCCAGCAGTTTGGACAGGGGTATGGGGGAGCTGTTTTTT.

In the case of this clonotype: A read error is possible here, since a much larger clone lies one base away. V usage is TRBV11-2 and J usage is TRBJ2-1; maybe TRBD2 (5 bases). The CDR3 loop spans 16 amino acids. Between the trimmed V and J ends, which lost 5 bases and 7 bases, there was a span of 21 bases. Germline V gene lookup returns CDR1 SGHAT and CDR2 FQNNGV. CDR3 DNA: TGTGCCAGCAGCCCATACAGCGAGAGGGCCGGGAATGAGCAGTTCTTC. It yields the protein CASSPYSERAGNEQFF.

The chain recombines TRBV25-1 with TRBJ1-2; D unclear. From germline, CDR1 is MGHDK and CDR2 SYGVNS. Trimming stripped 3 bases from V and 5 bases from J, with 13 bases between. CDR3 length: 14 amino acids. The CDR3 loop is CASSDLAIPYGYTF. The CDR3 nucleotides read TGTGCCAGCAGTGACTTGGCAATTCCGTATGGCTACACCTTC.

This clonotype was seen a single time. Possible read error: a much larger clone is one base away. J is TRBJ1-1 and V is TRBV12-3 or TRBV12-4; D perhaps matches TRBD1 (6 bases). The V and J ends lost 7 bases and 2 bases respectively, with 17 bases between them. The CDR3 has 15 amino acids. CDR3 bases: TGTGCCAGCATTAAAGCGGACAGTCTTAACACTGAAGCTTTCTTT. Translating gives CASIKADSLNTEAFF.

The CDR3 loop is CASSFRGEGGYTF. CDR3 in DNA: TGTGCCAGCAGTTTTCGGGGGGAGGGAGGCTACACCTTC. The V call is TRBV12-3 or TRBV12-4, the J call TRBJ1-2; TRBD1 might be the D (5 bases). CDR3 length: 13 amino acids. With 3 bases removed from V and 8 bases from J, the gap between germline ends came to 13 bases.

About this clonotype: This may arise from a read error, as a much more abundant clone is one base away. Written as DNA, the CDR3 is TGCAGCGTTGAAGGGCCAGCGGGAGGACCCTACGAGCAGTACTTC. Protein product: CSVEGPAGGPYEQYF. The V gene is TRBV29-1, the J gene TRBJ2-7; 9 bases match TRBD2. This CDR3 comprises 15 residues. Germline V gives CDR1 SQVTM, CDR2 ANQGSEA. With 1 base clipped from V and 2 bases from J, the junction kept 6 bases outside the gene matches.

About this clonotype: The junction departs from the called germline gene at one end, perhaps through a read error. This rearrangement joins TRBV11-2 to TRBJ1-1, with D unresolved. The CDR3 totals 15 residues. The V gene's germline CDR1 is SGHAT and CDR2 FQNNGV. CDR3 region: CVSSLVLGQITEAFF. The CDR3 region has the DNA TGTGTCAGCAGCTTAGTTTTAGGCCAGATCACTGAAGCTTTCTTT.

As for this clonotype: Likely a read error: the CDR3 ends without its conserved phenylalanine or tryptophan. The V call is TRBV12-3 or TRBV12-4, the J call TRBJ1-1; the D is unclear. The CDR3 covers 14 residues. The germline V and J ends were trimmed by 2 bases and 4 bases, with 11 bases remaining between them. CDR3 in amino acids: CASSLSQGSTEAFL. In DNA form, the CDR3 reads TGTGCCAGCAGTTTATCCCAAGGGAGCACTGAAGCTTTCCTT.

A remark on this clonotype: A junction boundary mismatches the germline segment, possibly from a read error. The genes are TRBV4-1 and TRBJ2-7; 10 bases map to TRBD1. Germline assignment: CDR1 MGHRA and CDR2 YSYEKL. The CDR3 extends over 17 amino acids. CDR3 in amino acids: CASSLKALGQGSYEQHF. Written as DNA, the CDR3 is TGCGCCAGCAGCCTTAAAGCCTTGGGACAGGGGTCCTACGAGCAGCACTTC.

Regarding this clonotype: This sequence may be a read error, since a much larger clone differs from it by one base. The rearrangement uses TRBV4-1 and TRBJ2-1; weak D call: TRBD2 (5 bases). The CDR3 runs to 13 residues. V was cut by 8 bases and J by 8 bases, with 16 bases left in between. Germline CDR1 and CDR2: MGHRA and YSYEKL. Here the CDR3 reads CASGLTLGHEQFF. Here the CDR3 DNA reads TGCGCCAGCGGCCTTACACTAGGCCATGAGCAGTTCTTC.